The next 8 T cell receptor beta chains were all read from a single sample in a study of cytomegalovirus exposure and HLA in healthy donors. Both 60 Vbeta primers and 13 Jbeta primers went into the PCR. The repertoire was sequenced with immunoSEQ multiplex PCR; TCRdb's copy has only in-frame clones and lacks some. The sample has 150,000 to 200,000 clones, 80% to 85% seen once; the top ten hold about 0.8%. Sequencing was carried out using PBMCs. The receptors come from a woman under 30 in good health and CMV-seronegative.

The chain uses TRBV2 and TRBJ1-6; TRBD1 might be the D (6 bases). CDR1 is SNHLY, CDR2 FYNNEI, per germline. The V gene lost 10 bases and the J gene lost 7 bases, with 20 bases spanning the gap. This CDR3 comprises 15 residues. Here the CDR3 DNA reads TGTGCCACCTCCAAGGGGGAGGGTGCCAATTCACCCCTCCACTTT. Translated, it gives CATSKGEGANSPLHF.

The chain combines TRBV11-2 with TRBJ2-7; D perhaps matches TRBD1 (5 bases). This CDR3 is built from 15 residues. The V gene's germline CDR1 is SGHAT and CDR2 FQNNGV. V lost 0 bases and J 3 bases, leaving 12 bases between the germline ends. The DNA of the CDR3 is TGTGCCAGCAGCTTAGATCTACAGGACCGCTACGAGCAGTACTTC. This encodes CASSLDLQDRYEQYF.

The sample holds a few counts of this clone. The V and J genes are TRBV6-5 and TRBJ2-3, with a tentative D call TRBD1 (5 bases). The length of the CDR3 is 13 residues. V shed 8 bases and J shed 2 bases, with 11 bases lying between them. Germline V gene data show CDR1 as MNHEY and CDR2 as SVGAGI. CDR3 nucleotide sequence: TGTGCCAGCCTGGGGCAGGCCACAGATACGCAGTATTTT. Encoded protein: CASLGQATDTQYF.

V gene TRBV7-3 combines with J gene TRBJ2-1, with a tentative D call TRBD2 (5 bases). Germline V gives CDR1 SGHTA, CDR2 FQGTGA. This CDR3 spans 14 amino acids. Trimming stripped 8 bases from V and 0 bases from J, with 11 bases between. The CDR3 coding sequence is TGTGCCAGCTCCCCAACTAGCTCCTACAATGAGCAGTTCTTC. It specifies CASSPTSSYNEQFF.

This chain links TRBV5-5 with TRBJ2-1, with a weak D call TRBD1 (6 bases). CDR1 and CDR2 from the germline V gene are SGHKS and YYEKEE (reference sequence). V was pared by 0 bases and J by 4 bases, with 8 bases between. CDR3 length equals 14 residues. The CDR3 region has the DNA TGTGCCAGCAGCTTGGCAGGGGAATACAATGAGCAGTTCTTC. As protein: CASSLAGEYNEQFF.

The chain carries TRBV30 and TRBJ1-3; tentatively, D is TRBD1 (5 bases). The V gene's germline CDR1 is GTSNPN and CDR2 SVGIG (reference sequence). Between the trimmed V and J ends, which lost 5 bases and 4 bases, there was a span of 9 bases. CDR3 length: 12 residues. CDR3 sequence: CAWAGGGNTIYF. The CDR3 DNA follows: TGTGCCTGGGCGGGGGGGGGAAACACCATATATTTT.

This chain connects TRBV18 to TRBJ2-5; 12 bases are shared with TRBD2. V was pared by 3 bases and J by 3 bases, with 2 bases of the junction left unmatched. The CDR3 is 15 amino acids. Germline-derived CDR1 and CDR2 are KGHSH and LQKENI. This CDR3 reads CASSPTSGRKETQYF. The CDR3 DNA sequence: TGTGCCAGCTCACCGACTAGCGGGAGAAAAGAGACCCAGTACTTC.

This clone was detected only once. This sequence joins TRBV2 and TRBJ2-5; 7 bases line up with TRBD1. The end of the DNA fits TRBJ2-7 better, so the J call may be wrong. The germline V gene encodes CDR1 SNHLY and CDR2 FYNNEI. This CDR3 is built from 15 residues. CDR3 sequence reads: CASSPDRVSSYEQYF. The CDR3 DNA follows: TGTGCCAGCAGCCCCGACAGGGTAAGCTCCTACGAGCAGTACTTC.